The present TCR beta chain was sequenced within a study of identical twins. The CDR3 totals 15 residues. With 2 bases removed from V and 0 bases from J, the gap between germline ends came to 10 bases. Germline CDR1 is SGHTA and CDR2 is FQGNSA. A note on this clonotype: The antigen is undetermined.

Broader study findings: Reduced insertions were recorded for abundant cord blood beta clonotypes, with no such pattern in memory repertoires. Monozygotic twins shared more out-of-frame TCR alpha than recombination models predicted.

A single record per CDR3 protein comes from TCRdb applying MiXCR to the 5' RACE reads. The sample consists of about 530,000 distinct CDR3 sequences, approximately 20% of them appearing once. This sample was also put to use in a study of yellow fever vaccine responses in identical twins.

Sequenced: CD4+ T cells sorted from blood. The source is a young woman in good health. This chain uses TRBV7-2 with TRBJ2-5, with TRBD2 as a possible D gene (7 bases). As DNA, the CDR3 is TGTGCCAGCAGCTTAAGGGGGGGACACCAAGAGACCCAGTACTTC. It encodes CASSLRGGHQETQYF.